One and the same sample provided the 2 T cell receptor beta chains below, sequenced in a study of T-cell reconstitution after alpha-beta-depleted transplantation in children. This sample's TCRbeta library carried unique molecular identifier barcodes. TCRdb redid the calling of the PCR reads with MiXCR, one entry per CDR3 protein. The sample contains a few hundred thousand distinct CDR3 sequences, more than 20% of which appear only once. Sequences were derived from PBMCs, sampled before TCRalphabeta/CD19-depleted stem cell transplant. These receptors were collected from a girl aged 2 to 9 with Fanconi anemia, due to receive a stem cell transplant.

This clonotype was seen a few times. V gene TRBV7-9 combines with J gene TRBJ2-7; D is perhaps TRBD1 (6 bases). The CDR3 covers 12 residues. Per germline, CDR1 SEHNR and CDR2 FQNEAQ (reference sequence). The ends were cut back, 5 bases at V and 6 bases at J, with 11 bases in the middle. The CDR3 is CASSQGGGEQYF. CDR3 bases: TGTGCCAGCAGCCAAGGGGGTGGCGAGCAGTACTTC.

At least ten counts were recorded for this clonotype. V usage is TRBV12-3 or TRBV12-4 and J usage is TRBJ2-2, with 9 bases lining up with TRBD1. With V trimmed by 5 bases and J by 4 bases, 8 bases remained unmatched. The CDR3 contains 16 residues. CDR3 in amino acids: CASSRDRALGTGELFF. The CDR3 DNA sequence: TGTGCCAGCAGTCGGGACAGGGCGTTAGGCACCGGGGAGCTGTTTTTT.